The entry below describes one T cell receptor (beta chain). Its antigen is not known. Alongside a J-beta primer mix, a sample-barcoded 5' primer served in a second PCR lasting about 7 to 12 cycles. TCRdb re-derived calls from the 5' RACE reads in MiXCR, one entry per CDR3 protein. The sample includes 1.8 million or so distinct CDR3 sequences, 35% to 50% seen only once; the top ten take approximately 22%. These data come from a study of blood T cells in healthy people across ages. Study-wide points: Comparison with aged donors showed that long-lived donors had more naive CD4+ cells and higher diversity.

Germline V gene data show CDR1 as LNHNV and CDR2 as YYDKDF (reference sequence). Trimming left V 0 bases short and J 1 base short, with 7 bases between. The length of the CDR3 is 15 residues. This clonotype was sampled from a human donor in good health. V usage is TRBV15 and J usage is TRBJ1-3, with unresolved D. What was sequenced was blood. For the CDR3, the DNA is TGTGCCACCAGCAGAGATGGGCATTCTGGAAACACCATATATTTT. This sequence encodes CATSRDGHSGNTIYF.